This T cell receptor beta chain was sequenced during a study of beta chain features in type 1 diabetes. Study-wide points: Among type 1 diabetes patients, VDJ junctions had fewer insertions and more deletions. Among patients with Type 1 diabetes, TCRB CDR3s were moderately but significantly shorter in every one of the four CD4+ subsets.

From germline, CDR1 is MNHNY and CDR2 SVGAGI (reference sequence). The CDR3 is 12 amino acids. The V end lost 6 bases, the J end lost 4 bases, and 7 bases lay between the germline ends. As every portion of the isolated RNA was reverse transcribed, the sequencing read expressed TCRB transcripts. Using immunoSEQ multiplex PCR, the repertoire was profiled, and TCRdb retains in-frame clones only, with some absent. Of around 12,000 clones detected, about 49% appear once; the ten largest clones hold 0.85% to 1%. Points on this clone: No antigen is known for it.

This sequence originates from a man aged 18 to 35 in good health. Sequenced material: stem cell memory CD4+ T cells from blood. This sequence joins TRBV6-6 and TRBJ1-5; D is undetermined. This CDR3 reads CASRRENQPQHF. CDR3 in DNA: TGTGCCAGCAGACGGGAGAATCAGCCCCAGCATTTT.